This T cell receptor beta chain was obtained from a study of CD8 T cells in Susac syndrome. Germline CDR1 and CDR2: MNHEY and SVGEGT. Deletions cut 3 bases from V and 3 bases from J, with 12 bases between. The CDR3 is 14 residues long. cDNA came from approximately 0.5 to 1 ug RNA primed by random hexamers. Each CDR3 protein gets one entry after TCRdb re-called the immunoSEQ multiplex PCR reads with MiXCR. This table has approximately 300,000 distinct CDR3 sequences, 85% appearing once. The J gene is TRBJ2-7, the V gene TRBV6-2 or TRBV6-3; unclear D gene. The sample taken for sequencing was CD8+ T cells from PBMCs. The clonotype comes from a human donor with multiple sclerosis. Here the CDR3 DNA reads TGTGCCAGCAGTTATGGGGTATCCTTCTACGAGCAGTACTTC. It codes for CASSYGVSFYEQYF.